These 16 T cell receptor beta chains were all obtained from the same sample, sequenced in a study of T cells after yellow fever vaccination. Via MiXCR, TCRdb re-called the 5' RACE reads, giving one row per CDR3 protein. The table has about 130,000 distinct CDR3 sequences, approximately 9% seen once. The source material was CD8+ T cells sorted from PBMCs, sampled on the day of the yellow fever booster vaccination. These TCRs come from a young man who received the YFV17D yellow fever vaccine.

V is TRBV3-1 and J is TRBJ2-5; no definite D call. Looked up from germline, CDR1 is LGHDT and CDR2 is YNNKEL (reference sequence). The CDR3 totals 15 residues. V lost 2 bases to trimming and J lost 2 bases, with 12 bases between them. The CDR3 DNA reads TGTGCCAGCAGCCAACCCCTAGAGTCGCAAGAGACCCAGTACTTC. It yields the protein CASSQPLESQETQYF.

This clonotype showed up just a few times. The chain links TRBV7-9 to TRBJ1-1, with a possible D match to TRBD1 (5 bases). Per germline, CDR1 SEHNR and CDR2 FQNEAQ (reference sequence). Trimming took 5 bases from V and 6 from J, leaving 16 bases between them. The CDR3 loop spans 14 amino acids. CDR3 sequence: CASSPGTEGPEAFF. CDR3 nucleotide sequence: TGTGCCAGCAGCCCGGGGACGGAGGGACCTGAAGCTTTCTTT.

This clonotype was counted between two and nine times. The genes are TRBV11-2 and TRBJ2-2; 9 nucleotides align to TRBD1. V lost 4 bases and J lost 6; bases outside the gene matches: 9. CDR1 is SGHAT and CDR2 is FQNNGV in the germline V gene. The CDR3 runs to 16 residues. DNA for the CDR3: TGTGCCAGCAGCTCAAACAGGGGGCGGTCAGCCGGGGAGCTGTTTTTT. Encoded protein: CASSSNRGRSAGELFF.

This clonotype has more than one count but fewer than ten. This sequence joins TRBV6-6 and TRBJ2-3, with 8 bases fitting TRBD1. Germline V gene data show CDR1 as MNHNY and CDR2 as SVGAGI (reference sequence). There are 15 residues in the CDR3. V shed 5 bases, J shed 4 bases, and the junction held 8 bases outside the gene matches. The CDR3 sequence is CASSLRDRISDTQYF. The CDR3 bases are TGTGCCAGCAGTCTCCGGGACAGGATTTCAGATACGCAGTATTTT.

The rearrangement uses TRBV5-6 and TRBJ2-4; D unresolved. CDR1 SGHDT and CDR2 YYEEEE come from the germline V gene. This CDR3 contains 13 residues. Trimming pared 0 bases from V and 6 bases from J, leaving 7 bases between. The CDR3 sequence: CASSLGVGNIQYF. For the CDR3, the DNA is TGTGCCAGCAGCTTGGGGGTCGGAAACATTCAGTACTTC.

The chain uses TRBV6-4 and TRBJ2-2; 8 bases agree with TRBD1. The CDR3 is made up of 14 amino acids. Germline CDR1 reads MRHNA; CDR2 reads SNTAGT. J lost 5 bases, V lost 3 bases, and 2 bases had no gene match. The CDR3 loop reads CASSETGETGELFF. CDR3 bases: TGTGCCAGCAGTGAGACAGGGGAGACCGGGGAGCTGTTTTTT.

This clonotype was found a few times. The rearrangement links TRBV7-3 to TRBJ2-3, with D unclear. The length of the CDR3 is 14 residues. In germline, CDR1 is SGHTA, CDR2 FQGTGA. V was pared by 1 base and J by 3 bases, with 8 bases between. Here the CDR3 reads CASSLIGLTDTQYF. The CDR3, as DNA: TGTGCCAGCAGCTTAATCGGTTTGACAGATACGCAGTATTTT.

This clonotype was seen only a few times. V usage is TRBV4-3 and J usage is TRBJ2-1; TRBD2 agrees at 11 bases. V was clipped by 1 base and J by 3 bases; unmatched bases: 8. The CDR3 contains 18 residues. Looked up from germline, CDR1 is LGHNA and CDR2 is YSLEER. CDR3 sequence reads: CASSQGFSGGAYYNEQFF. The CDR3 nucleotides are TGCGCCAGCAGCCAAGGGTTTAGCGGGGGGGCGTACTACAATGAGCAGTTCTTC.

The chain employs TRBV5-1 and TRBJ1-1, with TRBD1 matching over 7 bases. CDR3 length equals 14 residues. V dropped 0 bases and J dropped 6; count of bases not matched to a gene: 5. CDR1 is SGHRS, CDR2 YFSETQ, per germline. CDR3 coding DNA: TGCGCCAGCAGCTTGGCCAAGGGGGCCGCTGAAGCTTTCTTT. It is translated as CASSLAKGAAEAFF.

The J gene is TRBJ1-1, the V gene TRBV7-9; 7 bases fit TRBD1. The CDR3 is 14 residues long. The V segment lost 5 bases and the J segment 1 base; nucleotides outside the gene matches: 4. Germline-derived CDR1 and CDR2 are SEHNR and FQNEAQ (reference sequence). DNA for the CDR3: TGTGCCAGCAGCGGGGGGACAGCGAACACTGAAGCTTTCTTT. It codes for CASSGGTANTEAFF. The whole variable domain, filled in from reference TRBV7-9 and TRBJ1-1, reads DTGVSQNPRHKITKRGQNVTFRCDPISEHNRLYWYRQTLGQGPEFLTYFQNEAQLEKSRLLSDRFSAERPKGSFSTLEIQRTEQGDSAMYLCASSGGTANTEAFFGQGTRLTVV.

V usage is TRBV11-2 and J usage is TRBJ2-1; TRBD2 matches at 7 bases. The CDR3 is 15 residues long. Germline V gene lookup returns CDR1 SGHAT and CDR2 FQNNGV. With V trimmed by 1 base and J by 5 bases, 5 bases remained unmatched. CDR3 DNA sequence: TGTGCCAGCAGCTTAGTCCCTAGCGGAAACAATGAGCAGTTCTTC. Translated, it gives CASSLVPSGNNEQFF.

The CDR3 loop is CASSQVAGNTDTQYF. CDR3 DNA sequence: TGTGCCAGCAGCCAAGTCGCCGGAAACACAGATACGCAGTATTTT. The chain employs TRBV3-1 and TRBJ2-3; D not resolved. The V end lost 1 base, the J end lost 2 bases, and 10 bases lay between the germline ends. Germline V lookup: CDR1 LGHDT, CDR2 YNNKEL (reference sequence). The CDR3 covers 15 residues.

This clonotype showed up many times. V gene TRBV7-9 combines with J gene TRBJ2-7; D may be TRBD1 (5 bases). Germline V gene sequence: CDR1 SEHNR, CDR2 FQNEAQ (reference sequence). Trimming stripped 2 bases from V and 3 bases from J, with 5 bases between. The length of the CDR3 is 12 residues. In DNA form, the CDR3 reads TGTGCCAGCAGCTTAAGGGGCTACGAGCAGTACGTC. The encoded protein is CASSLRGYEQYV.

V usage is TRBV7-2 and J usage is TRBJ2-3; 12 bases are a match to TRBD2. The CDR3 is 17 amino acids. Germline V gene lookup returns CDR1 SGHTA and CDR2 FQGNSA. Trimming cost V 3 bases and J 2 bases; bases outside gene matches: 6. The CDR3 sequence: CASSFPTSGGPTDTQYF. The DNA for the CDR3 is TGTGCCAGCAGCTTTCCGACTAGCGGGGGACCCACAGATACGCAGTATTTT. Looking up the rest from reference TRBV7-2 and TRBJ2-3 gives the full variable domain: GAGVSQSPSNKVTEKGKDVELRCDPISGHTALYWYRQSLGQGLEFLIYFQGNSAPDKSGLPSDRFSAERTGGSVSTLTIQRTQQEDSAVYLCASSFPTSGGPTDTQYFGPGTRLTVL.

This clonotype was picked up a small number of times. The rearrangement joins TRBV12-3 or TRBV12-4 to TRBJ2-3; possible D gene TRBD1, 6 bases. The CDR3 contains 16 residues. Trimming took off 3 bases at V and 2 bases at J, with 15 bases between the two ends. CDR3 nucleotide sequence: TGTGCCAGCAGTTTCCTGACAGGTGGGCCCACAGATACGCAGTATTTT. It codes for CASSFLTGGPTDTQYF.

This clonotype was picked up a small number of times. The gene calls are TRBV12-3 or TRBV12-4 and TRBJ2-1; perhaps TRBD1 as D (6 bases). There are 13 residues in the CDR3. V lost 4 bases and J 7 bases, leaving 11 bases between the germline ends. The CDR3 spells CASSWAGVNEQFF. The CDR3 DNA sequence: TGTGCCAGCAGTTGGGCAGGGGTTAATGAGCAGTTCTTC.